This TCR beta chain was identified in a study of early T cells in non-severe SARS-CoV-2 infection. Turning to the study itself: Sequencing used unsorted whole-blood bulk RNA, so chains lack pairing.

Individual cDNA molecules received unique molecular identifiers during library preparation. A single record per CDR3 protein comes from TCRdb applying MiXCR to the 5' RACE reads. The table records 95,000 to 110,000 distinct CDR3 sequences, 11% of them present only once. CDR3 size: 14 residues. Trimming took 1 base from V and 5 from J, leaving 14 bases between them. CDR1 is GTSNPN, CDR2 SVGIG, per germline (reference sequence). Regarding this clonotype: Antigen unknown.

Findings and limits, study-wide: Matching with VDJdb favored anti-spike CD8 responses (missing private and CD4 specificities).

What was sequenced was whole blood. The TCR comes from an adult who was a healthcare worker with PCR-confirmed SARS-CoV-2 infection or an uninfected control (not recorded which). V gene TRBV30 combines with J gene TRBJ2-5; D gene ambiguous. CDR3 sequence: CAWSDLGSRETQYF. In DNA, the CDR3 is TGTGCCTGGAGTGACCTAGGGTCGAGGGAGACCCAGTACTTC.